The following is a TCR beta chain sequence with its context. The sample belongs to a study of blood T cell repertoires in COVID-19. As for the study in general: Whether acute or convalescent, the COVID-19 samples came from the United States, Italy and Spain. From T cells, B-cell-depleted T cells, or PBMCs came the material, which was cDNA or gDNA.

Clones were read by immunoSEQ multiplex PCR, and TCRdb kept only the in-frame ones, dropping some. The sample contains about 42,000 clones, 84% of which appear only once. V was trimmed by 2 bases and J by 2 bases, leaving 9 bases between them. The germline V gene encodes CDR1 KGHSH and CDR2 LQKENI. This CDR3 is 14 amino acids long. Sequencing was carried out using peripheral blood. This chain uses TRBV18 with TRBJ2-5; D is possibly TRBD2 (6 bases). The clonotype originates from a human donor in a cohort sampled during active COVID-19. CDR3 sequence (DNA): TGTGCCAGCTCACCAGGCGGGGTTCAAGAGACCCAGTACTTC. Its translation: CASSPGGVQETQYF.